Listed below are T cell receptor beta chains from one sample, sequenced in a study of T cell repertoires in cytomegalovirus infection. A single record per CDR3 protein comes from TCRdb applying MiXCR to the reads. The table lists roughly 280,000 distinct CDR3 sequences, roughly 15% of them singletons. Sequencing used PBMCs. The origin of the receptors is a human donor in good health (CMV status not recorded). Some clones in this sample may be carry-over from other donors' samples. Both conserved end residues are part of each CDR3. The D gene is left open where the match is weak. A row's size may be missing; if present it is once, few, many or a size class.

j_call	clone_size	d_call	v_call	cdr3_nt	cdr3_aa
TRBJ1-2	few	-	TRBV4-1	TGCGCCAGCAGCCAGGACGGGGGAGCTAACTATGGCTACACCTTC	CASSQDGGANYGYTF
TRBJ2-1	few	TRBD2	TRBV29-1	TGCAGCGTTGAGTGGGTTCTAGCGGGAGGTCTCTCCTACAATGAGCAGTTCTTC	CSVEWVLAGGLSYNEQFF
TRBJ2-2	many	TRBD2	TRBV7-3	TGTGCCAGCAGCTTAACGAGCGGGGCGAACACCGGGGAGCTGTTTTTT	CASSLTSGANTGELFF
TRBJ2-1	few	TRBD2	TRBV19	TGTGCCAGTCTCCTAGCGGGAGGAGACGAGCAGTTCTTC	CASLLAGGDEQFF
TRBJ2-7	few	-	TRBV6-2/TRBV6-3	TGTGCCAGCAAAACTAGCACACGGTACGAGCAGTACTTC	CASKTSTRYEQYF
TRBJ2-1	-	TRBD2	TRBV27	TGTGCCAGCAGTTTTCCCGCGGGAGGGTCCTACAATGAGCAGTTCTTC	CASSFPAGGSYNEQFF
TRBJ1-2	few	-	TRBV29-1	TGCAGCGTTACCCAGGGTGATAACTATGGCTACACCTTC	CSVTQGDNYGYTF
TRBJ2-3	many	-	TRBV29-1	TGCAGCGTGGAAGGGGACCTTATTAGAGATACGCAGTATTTT	CSVEGDLIRDTQYF
TRBJ2-3	many	TRBD2	TRBV7-6	TGTGCCAGCAGCTTAACGGGGGGGGAAGTCGATACGCAGTATTTT	CASSLTGGEVDTQYF
TRBJ2-1	many	-	TRBV7-2	TGTGCCAGCATCGGACAGCCGTCCTACAATGAGCAGTTCTTC	CASIGQPSYNEQFF
TRBJ2-7	-	-	TRBV9	TGTGCCAGCAGCCCCGCCCCAACCTACGAGCAGTACTTC	CASSPAPTYEQYF
TRBJ1-2	many	-	TRBV5-6	TGTGCCAGCAGCTTGGCTGGGTACTATGGCTACACCTTC	CASSLAGYYGYTF
TRBJ2-7	many	-	TRBV28	TGTGCCAGCAGTTACACCGGACCCGGCTGGGAGCAGTACTTC	CASSYTGPGWEQYF
TRBJ2-7	many	-	TRBV28	TGTGCCAGCAGTTCTTTCCGGACTACCAACTACGAGCAGTACTTC	CASSSFRTTNYEQYF
TRBJ1-2	-	-	TRBV7-9	TGTGCCAGCAGCTTATCCCGGGACACAGCTAACTATGGCTACACCTTC	CASSLSRDTANYGYTF
TRBJ1-5	many	-	TRBV12-5	TGTGCTGGATCCTGGGGGGAAGGCCAGCCCCAGCATTTT	CAGSWGEGQPQHF
TRBJ1-2	-	-	TRBV25-1	TGTGCCAGCAGTGACTTCAGGACCTACACCTTC	CASSDFRTYTF
TRBJ2-7	many	TRBD2	TRBV6-6	TGTGCCAGCAGTTACACTCTAGCGGGGGGGCGAGAGCAGTACTTC	CASSYTLAGGREQYF
TRBJ1-5	few	TRBD1	TRBV19	TGTGCCAGTAACCGGGACAGAGTCAATCAGCCCCAGCATTTT	CASNRDRVNQPQHF
TRBJ2-1	-	-	TRBV6-5	TGTGCCAGCAGTTCAACAAAGAGCGAGCAGTTCTTC	CASSSTKSEQFF
TRBJ1-2	few	-	TRBV29-1	TGCAGCGTTCCGGGCCCACGAGGCAACTATGGCTACACCTTC	CSVPGPRGNYGYTF
TRBJ2-7	many	-	TRBV27	TGTGCCAGCATGGGTACCAGCTCCTACGAGCAGTACTTC	CASMGTSSYEQYF
TRBJ2-5	-	-	TRBV29-1	TGCAGCGTTGAAGTATCCGTTCGAGAGACCCAGTACTTC	CSVEVSVRETQYF
TRBJ1-6	many	TRBD1	TRBV5-5	TGTGCCAGCAGCTTCGACAGGGGCCCAAACTCACCCCTCCACTTT	CASSFDRGPNSPLHF
TRBJ1-1	-	-	TRBV6-1	TGTGCCAGCACATCCCGGGACCTCCCAGGGATTGCTGAAGCTTTCTTT	CASTSRDLPGIAEAFF
TRBJ2-1	-	-	TRBV6-6	TGTGCCAGCAGTTACTCCCAGCCCTCCTACAATGAGCAGTTCTTC	CASSYSQPSYNEQFF